This T cell receptor beta chain comes out of a study of blood T cell repertoires in COVID-19. For the study at large: There were acute and convalescent COVID-19 samples, and they came from the United States, Italy and Spain. The cDNA or gDNA used as material had been derived from T cells, B-cell-depleted T cells, or PBMCs.

In the authors' workflow: Estimation of nucleated cell counts relied on the amplification of reference gene primers. Libraries were prepared by immunoSEQ multiplex PCR; TCRdb keeps only in-frame clonotypes and omits some of them. V and J calls and clone size are those listed in that table; D and trimming were worked out from the DNA. Among 400,000 to 500,000 clones, 80% to 90% were seen once, and the ten largest hold approximately 1.4%. This CDR3 contains 13 residues. Germline values: CDR1 MDHEN, CDR2 SYDVKM. Trimming stripped 4 bases from V and 2 bases from J, with 8 bases between. The sequenced material came from peripheral blood. The chain links TRBV28 to TRBJ1-2, with D possibly being TRBD1 (5 bases). The TCR was taken from a woman younger than 45 with active or convalescent COVID-19. In DNA form, the CDR3 reads TGTGCCAGCAGTTGGGGGGGGAACTATGGCTACACCTTC. This translates into CASSWGGNYGYTF.